This TCR beta chain was recorded in a study of PD-1 blockade in classical Hodgkin lymphoma. As to this clone: Mismatch with germline at one junction end may stem from a read error.

Noted time point: newly diagnosed, previously untreated cHL patient sample. The CDR3 runs 17 residues. Germline lookup yields CDR1 SSHAT and CDR2 FNYEAQ (reference sequence). This table comes from immunoSEQ multiplex PCR, and its TCRdb copy is limited to in-frame clones, with some not included. The profile shows tens of thousands of clones, more than 75% of them singletons. This receptor was identified in a human donor with classical Hodgkin lymphoma. The chain recombines TRBV7-7 with TRBJ2-7; 14 nucleotides line up with TRBD2. The sequenced material came from peripheral blood mononuclear cells (PBMCs). Here the CDR3 DNA reads TGTGCTAGCAGCCCCGGGACTAGCGGGAGTGTAGGCTACGAGCAGTACTTC. Protein: CASSPGTSGSVGYEQYF. The variable domain in full, completed from reference TRBV7-7 and TRBJ2-7, reads GAGVSQSPRYKVTKRGQDVTLRCDPISSHATLYWYQQALGQGPEFLTYFNYEAQPDKSGLPSDRFSAERPEGSISTLTIQRTEQRDSAMYRCASSPGTSGSVGYEQYFGPGTRLTVT.